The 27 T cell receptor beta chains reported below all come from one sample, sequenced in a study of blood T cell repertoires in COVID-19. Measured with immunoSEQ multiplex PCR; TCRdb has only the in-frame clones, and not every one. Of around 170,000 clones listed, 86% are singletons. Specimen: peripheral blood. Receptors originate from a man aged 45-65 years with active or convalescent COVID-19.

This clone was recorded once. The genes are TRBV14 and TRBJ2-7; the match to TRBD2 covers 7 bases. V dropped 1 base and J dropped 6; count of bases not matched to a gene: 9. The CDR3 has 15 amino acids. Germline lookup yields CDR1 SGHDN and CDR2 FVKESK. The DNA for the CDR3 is TGTGCCAGCAGCCAAGTTGGCGGGAGTTTTATCGAGCAGTACTTC. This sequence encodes CASSQVGGSFIEQYF.

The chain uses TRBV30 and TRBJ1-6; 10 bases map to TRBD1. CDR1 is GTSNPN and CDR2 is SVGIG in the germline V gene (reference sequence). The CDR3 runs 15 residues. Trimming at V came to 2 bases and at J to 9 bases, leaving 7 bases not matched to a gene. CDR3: CAWSQDRGTGSPLHF. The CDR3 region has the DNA TGTGCCTGGAGTCAGGACAGGGGGACGGGTTCACCCCTCCACTTT.

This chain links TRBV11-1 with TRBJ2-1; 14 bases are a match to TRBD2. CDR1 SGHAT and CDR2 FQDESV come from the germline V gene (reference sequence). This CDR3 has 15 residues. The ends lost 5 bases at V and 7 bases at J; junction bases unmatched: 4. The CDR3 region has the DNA TGTGCCAGCAGCCCGCGACTAGCGGGGGGGAATGAGCAGTTCTTC. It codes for CASSPRLAGGNEQFF.

The CDR3 reads CATSRRTGGPEQYF. Written as DNA, the CDR3 is TGTGCCACCAGCAGGAGGACAGGGGGGCCCGAGCAGTACTTC. This chain connects TRBV15 to TRBJ2-7, with 10 nucleotides matching TRBD1. With V trimmed by 3 bases and J by 6 bases, 5 bases remained unmatched. CDR3 length: 14 amino acids. Per the germline V gene, CDR1 is LNHNV and CDR2 is YYDKDF (reference sequence).

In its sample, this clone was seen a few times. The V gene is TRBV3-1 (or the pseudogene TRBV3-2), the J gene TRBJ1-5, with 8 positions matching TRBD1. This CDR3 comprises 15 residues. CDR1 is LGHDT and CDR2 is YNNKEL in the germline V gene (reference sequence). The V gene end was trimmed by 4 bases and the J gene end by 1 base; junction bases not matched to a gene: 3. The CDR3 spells CASSLGQGSNQPQHF. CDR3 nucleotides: TGTGCCAGCAGCCTTGGACAGGGCAGCAATCAGCCCCAGCATTTT.

CDR3 in DNA: TGTGCCAGCTCACCAAGGCTAGCGGGCCCCTCTGGGGCCAACGTCCTGACTTTC. It encodes CASSPRLAGPSGANVLTF. The chain employs TRBV18 and TRBJ2-6; TRBD2 matches at 8 bases. There are 18 residues in the CDR3. V shed 2 bases and J 0 bases; nucleotides not matched to a gene: 6. Germline V gene sequence: CDR1 KGHSH, CDR2 LQKENI. Complete variable domain (other parts from reference TRBV18 and TRBJ2-6): NAGVMQNPRHLVRRRGQEARLRCSPMKGHSHVYWYRQLPEEGLKFMVYLQKENIIDESGMPKERFSAEFPKEGPSILRIQQVVRGDSAAYFCASSPRLAGPSGANVLTFGAGSRLTVL.

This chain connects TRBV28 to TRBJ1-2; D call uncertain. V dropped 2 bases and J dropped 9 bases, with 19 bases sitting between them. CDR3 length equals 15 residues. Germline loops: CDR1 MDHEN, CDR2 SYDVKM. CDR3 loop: CASSLGQAGSRRYTF. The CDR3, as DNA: TGTGCCAGCAGTTTAGGGCAAGCGGGGAGTCGGCGCTACACCTTC.

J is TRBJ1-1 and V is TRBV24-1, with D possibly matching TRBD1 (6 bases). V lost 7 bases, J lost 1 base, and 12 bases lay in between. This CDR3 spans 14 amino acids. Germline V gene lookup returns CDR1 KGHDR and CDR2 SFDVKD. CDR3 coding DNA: TGTGCCACCAGATTGGGGGCCGGGAACACTGAAGCTTTCTTT. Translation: CATRLGAGNTEAFF.

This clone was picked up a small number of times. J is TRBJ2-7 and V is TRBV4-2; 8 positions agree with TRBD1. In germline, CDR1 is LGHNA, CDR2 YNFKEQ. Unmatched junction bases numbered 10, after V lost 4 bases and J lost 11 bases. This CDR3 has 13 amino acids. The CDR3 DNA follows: TGTGCCAGCAGCCTTTCAGGACAGGGTTACGAGTACTTC. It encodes CASSLSGQGYEYF.

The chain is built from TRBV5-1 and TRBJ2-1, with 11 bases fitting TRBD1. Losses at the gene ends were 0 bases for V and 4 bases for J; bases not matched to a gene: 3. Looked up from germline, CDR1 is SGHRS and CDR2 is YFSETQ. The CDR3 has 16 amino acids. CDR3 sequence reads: CASSLGTGGVYNEQFF. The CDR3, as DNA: TGCGCCAGCAGCTTGGGGACAGGGGGCGTTTACAATGAGCAGTTCTTC.

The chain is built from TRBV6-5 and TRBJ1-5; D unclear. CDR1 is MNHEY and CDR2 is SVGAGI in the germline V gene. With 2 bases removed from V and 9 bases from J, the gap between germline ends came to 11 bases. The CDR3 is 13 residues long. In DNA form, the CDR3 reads TGTGCCAGCAGTTACCGGAAAGAGGGGCCCCAGCATTTT. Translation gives CASSYRKEGPQHF.

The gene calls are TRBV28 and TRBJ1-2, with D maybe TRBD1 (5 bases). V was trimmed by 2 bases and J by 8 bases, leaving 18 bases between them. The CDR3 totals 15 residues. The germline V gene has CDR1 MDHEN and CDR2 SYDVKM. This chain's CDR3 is CASSLGAEIGAGYTF. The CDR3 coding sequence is TGTGCCAGCAGTTTAGGGGCAGAGATTGGGGCCGGCTACACCTTC.

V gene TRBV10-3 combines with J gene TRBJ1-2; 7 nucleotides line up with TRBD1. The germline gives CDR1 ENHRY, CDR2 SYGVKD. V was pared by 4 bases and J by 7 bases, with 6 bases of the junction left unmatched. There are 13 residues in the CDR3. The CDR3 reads CAISGQGSGGYTF. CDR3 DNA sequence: TGTGCCATCAGTGGACAGGGTTCGGGTGGCTACACCTTC.

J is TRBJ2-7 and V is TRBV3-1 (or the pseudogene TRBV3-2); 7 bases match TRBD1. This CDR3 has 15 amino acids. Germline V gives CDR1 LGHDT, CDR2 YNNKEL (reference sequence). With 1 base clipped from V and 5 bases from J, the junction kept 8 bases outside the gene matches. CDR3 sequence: CASSQVAGGSNEQYF. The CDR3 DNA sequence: TGTGCCAGCAGCCAAGTTGCAGGGGGTTCAAACGAGCAGTACTTC.

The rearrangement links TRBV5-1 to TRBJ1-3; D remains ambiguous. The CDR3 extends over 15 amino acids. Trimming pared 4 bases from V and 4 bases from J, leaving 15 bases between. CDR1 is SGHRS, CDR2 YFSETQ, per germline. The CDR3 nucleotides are TGCGCCAGCAGCCTGGACGGGGTTATGGGAAACACCATATATTTT. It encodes CASSLDGVMGNTIYF.

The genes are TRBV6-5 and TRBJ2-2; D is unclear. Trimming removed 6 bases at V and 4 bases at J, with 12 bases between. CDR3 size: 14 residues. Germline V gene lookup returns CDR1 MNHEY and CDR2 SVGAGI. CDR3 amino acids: CASRTRFSTGELFF. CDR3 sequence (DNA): TGTGCCAGCAGAACCAGGTTTTCCACCGGGGAGCTGTTTTTT.

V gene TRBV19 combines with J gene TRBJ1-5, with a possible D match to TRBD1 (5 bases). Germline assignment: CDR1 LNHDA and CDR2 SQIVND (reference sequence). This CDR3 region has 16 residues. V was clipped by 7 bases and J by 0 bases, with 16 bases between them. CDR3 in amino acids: CASTNIGTGSNQPQHF. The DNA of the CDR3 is TGTGCCAGTACCAATATCGGAACAGGTAGCAATCAGCCCCAGCATTTT.

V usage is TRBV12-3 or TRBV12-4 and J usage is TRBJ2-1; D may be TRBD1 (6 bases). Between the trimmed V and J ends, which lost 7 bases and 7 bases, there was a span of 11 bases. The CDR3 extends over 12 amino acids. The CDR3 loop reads CASIFRGNEQFF. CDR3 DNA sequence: TGTGCCAGCATCTTTAGGGGGAATGAGCAGTTCTTC.

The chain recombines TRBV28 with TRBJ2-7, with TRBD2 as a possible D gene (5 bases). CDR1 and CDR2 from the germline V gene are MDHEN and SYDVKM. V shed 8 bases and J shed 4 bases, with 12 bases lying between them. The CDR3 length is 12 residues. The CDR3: CASGTGGYEQYF. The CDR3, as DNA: TGTGCCAGCGGAACCGGAGGTTACGAGCAGTACTTC.

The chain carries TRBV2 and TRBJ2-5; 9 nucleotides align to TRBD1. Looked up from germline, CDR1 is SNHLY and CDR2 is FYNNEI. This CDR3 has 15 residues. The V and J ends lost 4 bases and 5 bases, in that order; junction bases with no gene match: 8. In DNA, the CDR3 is TGTGCCAGCAGTGTGACAGGGGGACTGGTGGAGACCCAGTACTTC. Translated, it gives CASSVTGGLVETQYF.

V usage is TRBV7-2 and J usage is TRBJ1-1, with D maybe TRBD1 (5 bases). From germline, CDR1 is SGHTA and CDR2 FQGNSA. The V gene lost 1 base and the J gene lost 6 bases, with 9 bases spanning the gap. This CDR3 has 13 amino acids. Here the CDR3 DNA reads TGTGCCAGCAGCTTAGGGGGCCTTTCTGAAGCTTTCTTT. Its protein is CASSLGGLSEAFF.

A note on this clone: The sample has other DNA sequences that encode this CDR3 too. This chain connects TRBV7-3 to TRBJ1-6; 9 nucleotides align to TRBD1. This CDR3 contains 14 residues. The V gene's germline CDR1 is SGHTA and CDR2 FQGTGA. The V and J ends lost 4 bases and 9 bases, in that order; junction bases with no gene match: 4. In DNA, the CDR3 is TGTGCCAGCAGCTCGACAGGGGGTGGTTCACCCCTCCACTTT. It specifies CASSSTGGGSPLHF. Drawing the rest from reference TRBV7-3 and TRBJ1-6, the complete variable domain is GAGVSQTPSNKVTEKGKYVELRCDPISGHTALYWYRQSLGQGPEFLIYFQGTGAADDSGLPNDRFFAVRPEGSVSTLKIQRTERGDSAVYLCASSSTGGGSPLHFGNGTRLTVT.

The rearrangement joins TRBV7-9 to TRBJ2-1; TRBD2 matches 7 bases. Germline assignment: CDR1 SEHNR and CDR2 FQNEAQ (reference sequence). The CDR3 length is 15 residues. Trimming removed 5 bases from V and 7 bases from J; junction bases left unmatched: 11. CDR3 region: CASSTLRGVGNEQFF. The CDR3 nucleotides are TGTGCCAGCAGCACTTTACGGGGGGTGGGTAATGAGCAGTTCTTC.

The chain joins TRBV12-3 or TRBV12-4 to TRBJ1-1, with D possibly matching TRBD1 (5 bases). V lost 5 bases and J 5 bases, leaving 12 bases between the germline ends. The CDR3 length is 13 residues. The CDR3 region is CASSRVGGTEAFF. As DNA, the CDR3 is TGTGCCAGCAGTAGGGTCGGGGGAACTGAAGCTTTCTTT.

Here the CDR3 DNA reads TGTGCCAGCAGACGACCGGGACAGGGGGTTTACGAGCAGTACTTC. Translating gives CASRRPGQGVYEQYF. The chain employs TRBV6-5 and TRBJ2-7, with 11 positions matching TRBD1. After removal of 6 bases from V and 4 bases from J, the junction contained 8 bases not matched to a gene. CDR3 size: 15 residues. CDR1 and CDR2 from the germline V gene are MNHEY and SVGAGI.

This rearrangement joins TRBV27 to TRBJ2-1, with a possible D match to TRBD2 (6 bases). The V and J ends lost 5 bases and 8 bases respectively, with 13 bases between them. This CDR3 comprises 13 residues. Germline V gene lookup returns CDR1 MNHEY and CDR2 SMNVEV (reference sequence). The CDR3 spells CASSESGVYEQFF. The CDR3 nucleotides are TGTGCCAGCAGTGAGTCGGGGGTATATGAGCAGTTCTTC.

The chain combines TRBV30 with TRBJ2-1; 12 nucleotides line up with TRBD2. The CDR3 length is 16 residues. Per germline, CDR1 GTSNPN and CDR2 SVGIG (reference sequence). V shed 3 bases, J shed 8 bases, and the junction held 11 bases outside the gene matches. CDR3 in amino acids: CAWSPKTRLAGDEQFF. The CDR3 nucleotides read TGTGCCTGGAGCCCAAAGACCAGACTAGCGGGAGATGAGCAGTTCTTC.